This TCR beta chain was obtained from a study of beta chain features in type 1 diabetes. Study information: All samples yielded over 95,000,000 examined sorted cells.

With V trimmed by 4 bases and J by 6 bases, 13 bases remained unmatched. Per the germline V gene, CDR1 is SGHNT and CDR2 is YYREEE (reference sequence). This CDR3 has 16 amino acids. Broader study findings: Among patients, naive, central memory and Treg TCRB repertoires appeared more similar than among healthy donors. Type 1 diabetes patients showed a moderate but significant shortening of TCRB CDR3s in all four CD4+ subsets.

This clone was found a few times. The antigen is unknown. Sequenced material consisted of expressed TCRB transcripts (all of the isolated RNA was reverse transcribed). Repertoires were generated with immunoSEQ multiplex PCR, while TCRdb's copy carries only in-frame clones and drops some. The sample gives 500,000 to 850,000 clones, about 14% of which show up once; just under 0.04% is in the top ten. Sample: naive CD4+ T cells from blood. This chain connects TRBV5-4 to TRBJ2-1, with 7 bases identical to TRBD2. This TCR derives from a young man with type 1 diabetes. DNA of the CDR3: TGTGCCAGCAGCCTTAATATGGCTAGCGGTCTCAATGAGCAGTTCTTC. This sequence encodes CASSLNMASGLNEQFF.